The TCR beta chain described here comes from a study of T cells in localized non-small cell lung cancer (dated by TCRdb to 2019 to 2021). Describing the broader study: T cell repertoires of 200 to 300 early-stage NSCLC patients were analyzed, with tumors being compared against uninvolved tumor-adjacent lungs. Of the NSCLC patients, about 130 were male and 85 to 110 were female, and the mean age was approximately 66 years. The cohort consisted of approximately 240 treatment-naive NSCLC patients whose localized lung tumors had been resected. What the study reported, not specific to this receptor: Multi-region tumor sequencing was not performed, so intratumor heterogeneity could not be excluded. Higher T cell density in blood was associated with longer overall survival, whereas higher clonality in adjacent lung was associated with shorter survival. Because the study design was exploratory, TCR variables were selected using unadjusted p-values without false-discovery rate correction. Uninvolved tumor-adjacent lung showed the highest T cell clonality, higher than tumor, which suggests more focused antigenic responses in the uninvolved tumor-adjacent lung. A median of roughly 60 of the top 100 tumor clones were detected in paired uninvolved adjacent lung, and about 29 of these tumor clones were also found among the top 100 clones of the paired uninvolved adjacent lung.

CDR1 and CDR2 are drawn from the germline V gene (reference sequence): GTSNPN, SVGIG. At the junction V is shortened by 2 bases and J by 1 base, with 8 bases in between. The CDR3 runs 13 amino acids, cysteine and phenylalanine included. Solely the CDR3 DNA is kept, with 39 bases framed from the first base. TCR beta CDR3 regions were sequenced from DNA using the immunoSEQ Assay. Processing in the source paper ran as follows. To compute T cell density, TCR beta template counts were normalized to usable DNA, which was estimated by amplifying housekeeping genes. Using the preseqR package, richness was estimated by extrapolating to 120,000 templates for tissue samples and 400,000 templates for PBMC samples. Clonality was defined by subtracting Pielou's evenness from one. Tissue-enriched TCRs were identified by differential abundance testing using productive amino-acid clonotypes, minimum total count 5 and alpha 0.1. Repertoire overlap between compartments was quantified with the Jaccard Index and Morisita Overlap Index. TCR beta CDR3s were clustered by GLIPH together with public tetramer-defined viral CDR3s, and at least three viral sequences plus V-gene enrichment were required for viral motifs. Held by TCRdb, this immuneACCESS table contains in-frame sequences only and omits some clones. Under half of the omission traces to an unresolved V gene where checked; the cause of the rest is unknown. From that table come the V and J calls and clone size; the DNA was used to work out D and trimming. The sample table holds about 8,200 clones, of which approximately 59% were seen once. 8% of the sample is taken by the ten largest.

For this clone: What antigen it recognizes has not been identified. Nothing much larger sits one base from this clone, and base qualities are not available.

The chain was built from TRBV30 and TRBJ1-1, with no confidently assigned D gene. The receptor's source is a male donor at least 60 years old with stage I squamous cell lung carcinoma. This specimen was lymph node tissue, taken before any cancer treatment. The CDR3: CAWSPAGNTEAFF. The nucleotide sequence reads TGTGCCTGGAGTCCGGCAGGGAACACTGAAGCTTTCTTT.